Below, 29 T cell receptor beta chains from the same sample are listed, as sequenced in a study of shared clonotypes between healthy human individuals. Here immunoSEQ multiplex PCR was the method, and the copy in TCRdb shows in-frame clones only, minus some. This table holds about 2.2 million clones, about 93% found once. Naive CD8 cells comprised CD45RO-negative, CCR7-positively selected cells, excluding terminally differentiated effector memory CD45RA+ cells. The material sequenced was naive CD8+ T cells from PBMCs. All receptors come from a man aged 18 to 29 in good health. Some clones in this sample may be carry-over from other donors' samples.

This sequence joins TRBV27 and TRBJ1-1; D gene unclear. The CDR3 sequence is 15 residues long. CDR1 and CDR2 (germline): MNHEY, SMNVEV (reference sequence). Trimming pared 0 bases from V and 6 bases from J, leaving 14 bases between. CDR3 loop: CASSLSRGSIAEAFF. DNA of the CDR3: TGTGCCAGCAGTTTATCGCGGGGTTCGATAGCTGAAGCTTTCTTT.

The DNA of the CDR3 is TGCGCCAGCAGCCCGGGCGACCTGGGGTCGACAGATACGCAGTATTTT. Protein product: CASSPGDLGSTDTQYF. J is TRBJ2-3 and V is TRBV4-1, with D uncertain. CDR3 length equals 16 residues. Trimming took 4 bases from V and 3 from J, leaving 17 bases between them. Germline CDR1 MGHRA, CDR2 YSYEKL.

The chain combines TRBV4-3 with TRBJ2-7; a weak D match, TRBD1 (6 bases). The CDR3 is 15 residues long. Trimming pared 0 bases from V and 2 bases from J, leaving 11 bases between. Germline CDR1 is LGHNA and CDR2 is YSLEER. CDR3 in amino acids: CASSQEQGRAYEQYF. The CDR3 bases are TGCGCCAGCAGCCAAGAACAGGGAAGGGCCTACGAGCAGTACTTC.

The V gene is TRBV6-4, the J gene TRBJ2-1, with a weak D call TRBD2 (5 bases). V shed 0 bases and J shed 10 bases, with 16 bases lying between them. Germline CDR1 MRHNA, CDR2 SNTAGT. This CDR3 has 15 residues. The CDR3: CASSDSNIPGNEQFF. In DNA form, the CDR3 reads TGTGCCAGCAGTGACTCGAATATACCGGGGAACGAGCAGTTCTTC.

Worth noting for this clone: The sample carries other DNA sequences with the same CDR3. This chain connects TRBV4-1 to TRBJ2-1; tentatively, D is TRBD1 (6 bases). Germline-derived CDR1 and CDR2 are MGHRA and YSYEKL. The length of the CDR3 is 15 residues. V was clipped by 2 bases and J by 0 bases, with 8 bases between them. CDR3 protein: CASSQTGSSYNEQFF. CDR3 DNA sequence: TGCGCCAGCAGCCAAACAGGGAGCTCCTACAATGAGCAGTTCTTC.

The genes are TRBV28 and TRBJ2-7; 9 bases align to TRBD2. There are 15 residues in the CDR3. V gave up 3 bases and J gave up 6 bases; unmatched junction bases: 9. Germline CDR1 reads MDHEN; CDR2 reads SYDVKM. CDR3 residues: CASSFVSYSGSEQYF. CDR3 nucleotide sequence: TGTGCCAGCAGTTTCGTTTCTTATAGCGGGAGCGAGCAGTACTTC.

This clone was counted a single time. J is TRBJ2-3 and V is TRBV5-6, with D unresolved. V was cut by 1 base and J by 2 bases, with 8 bases left in between. The CDR3 has 14 residues. Germline V lookup: CDR1 SGHDT, CDR2 YYEEEE. Here the CDR3 DNA reads TGTGCCAGCAGCTTGTCTCAGATCACAGATACGCAGTATTTT. This sequence encodes CASSLSQITDTQYF.

The chain recombines TRBV4-3 with TRBJ2-7; 8 nucleotides align to TRBD1. CDR1 is LGHNA and CDR2 is YSLEER in the germline V gene. The CDR3 spans 16 residues. The V gene end was trimmed by 4 bases and the J gene end by 3 bases; junction bases not matched to a gene: 11. CDR3 DNA sequence: TGCGCCAGCAGCCCGGACAGGGTTAAGAATTTCTACGAGCAGTACTTC. Translated, it gives CASSPDRVKNFYEQYF.

J is TRBJ2-6 and V is TRBV9; the D is unclear. In germline, CDR1 is SGDLS, CDR2 YYNGEE. V shed 3 bases and J shed 2 bases, with 9 bases lying between them. The CDR3 has 15 residues. The CDR3 is CASSGPSAGANVLTF. CDR3 nucleotides: TGTGCCAGCAGCGGACCCTCGGCTGGGGCCAACGTCCTGACTTTC.

The chain joins TRBV7-9 to TRBJ2-3; 10 bases are shared with TRBD2. Per the germline V gene, CDR1 is SEHNR and CDR2 is FQNEAQ (reference sequence). The CDR3 is made up of 19 amino acids. Unmatched junction bases numbered 16, after V lost 5 bases and J lost 2 bases. The CDR3 DNA is TGTGCCAGCAGCCCGACTCTAGGCCTAGCGGGGGACCACACAGATACGCAGTATTTT. Translation gives CASSPTLGLAGDHTDTQYF.

The chain couples TRBV10-1 to TRBJ2-3, with D possibly TRBD2 on 6 matching bases. The CDR3 extends over 19 amino acids. V lost 2 bases, J lost 0 bases, and 21 bases lay in between. Germline values: CDR1 WNHNN, CDR2 SYGVQD (reference sequence). CDR3 in DNA: TGCGCCAGCAGTGAGCCGCCTAGCGTTATGGAGCGGAGCACAGATACGCAGTATTTT. Its translation: CASSEPPSVMERSTDTQYF.

V and J are TRBV6-1 and TRBJ2-7, with D possibly TRBD1 on 6 matching bases. Germline V CDR1 and CDR2: MNHNS, SASEGT. The CDR3 is made up of 13 amino acids. V lost 2 bases and J 2 bases, leaving 7 bases between the germline ends. The CDR3 DNA reads as TGTGCCAGCAGTGAAAACAGGGCCTACGAGCAGTACTTC. Translation gives CASSENRAYEQYF.

The chain carries TRBV5-6 and TRBJ2-7, with D unclear. Germline CDR1 and CDR2: SGHDT and YYEEEE. This CDR3 region has 13 residues. V lost 3 bases and J lost 6, with 13 bases in between. The DNA for the CDR3 is TGTGCCAGCAGCTGGACCCTGGGCACCGAGCAGTACTTC. It codes for CASSWTLGTEQYF.

The chain links TRBV28 to TRBJ1-4; the D gene is possibly TRBD1 (5 bases). This CDR3 has 14 amino acids. V was cut by 6 bases and J by 8 bases, with 16 bases left in between. The germline V gene encodes CDR1 MDHEN and CDR2 SYDVKM. CDR3 nucleotide sequence: TGTGCCAGCAGCATCGGAAAGGGGAGGGAAAAACTGTTTTTT. This codes for CASSIGKGREKLFF.

J is TRBJ1-1 and V is TRBV10-3; D is ambiguous. V lost 0 bases and J lost 4, with 6 bases in between. The V gene's germline CDR1 is ENHRY and CDR2 SYGVKD. The CDR3 sequence is 13 residues long. The CDR3: CAISESEPTEAFF. The CDR3 bases are TGTGCCATCAGTGAGTCGGAGCCCACTGAAGCTTTCTTT.

The chain uses TRBV2 and TRBJ2-5; tentatively, D is TRBD1 (8 bases). The CDR3 is 16 amino acids. Germline V lookup: CDR1 SNHLY, CDR2 FYNNEI. V was pared by 3 bases and J by 1 base, with 15 bases between. The CDR3 here is CASSETGEGIQETQYF. As DNA, the CDR3 is TGTGCCAGCAGTGAGACAGGGGAGGGGATCCAAGAGACCCAGTACTTC.

This chain joins TRBV5-6 and TRBJ2-1; D is perhaps TRBD1 (5 bases). CDR1 and CDR2 (germline): SGHDT, YYEEEE. V lost 3 bases, J lost 2 bases, and 12 bases lay in between. CDR3 length: 15 residues. For the CDR3, the DNA is TGTGCCAGCAGCTACGACAGTCCGGCCTACAATGAGCAGTTCTTC. This codes for CASSYDSPAYNEQFF.

The chain is built from TRBV2 and TRBJ2-1; TRBD2 agrees at 10 bases. Germline V CDR1 and CDR2: SNHLY, FYNNEI. With V trimmed by 10 bases and J by 9 bases, 9 bases remained unmatched. The CDR3 contains 13 residues. The CDR3, as DNA: TGTGCCACTCGGTCTAGCGGGAGTGGTGAGCAGTTCTTC. It specifies CATRSSGSGEQFF.

The genes are TRBV30 and TRBJ2-1; D remains unclear. Germline V CDR1 and CDR2: GTSNPN, SVGIG (reference sequence). The length of the CDR3 is 15 residues. V lost 4 bases and J lost 2, with 15 bases in between. The CDR3 loop reads CAWKPSRRPYNEQFF. CDR3 nucleotides: TGTGCCTGGAAACCCTCGCGGAGACCCTACAATGAGCAGTTCTTC.

V gene TRBV28 combines with J gene TRBJ2-1; D is ambiguous. From germline, CDR1 is MDHEN and CDR2 SYDVKM. V was shortened by 10 bases and J by 9 bases, with 10 bases between the two germline ends. The CDR3 is 10 residues long. CDR3 sequence reads: CATSVGEQFF. DNA of the CDR3: TGTGCCACCAGCGTTGGTGAGCAGTTCTTC.

V usage is TRBV7-9 and J usage is TRBJ2-5; 7 nucleotides line up with TRBD1. Germline assignment: CDR1 SEHNR and CDR2 FQNEAQ (reference sequence). The CDR3 sequence is 14 residues long. With V trimmed by 4 bases and J by 4 bases, 6 bases remained unmatched. CDR3 nucleotide sequence: TGTGCCAGCAGCTCCCCGACAGGGAGAGAGACCCAGTACTTC. Translation: CASSSPTGRETQYF.

The J gene is TRBJ2-7, the V gene TRBV14, with D possibly matching TRBD2 (6 bases). CDR1 is SGHDN and CDR2 is FVKESK in the germline V gene. V was shortened by 0 bases and J by 6 bases, with 15 bases between the two germline ends. The CDR3 extends over 15 amino acids. The DNA for the CDR3 is TGTGCCAGCAGCCAAGAAGCGAAAGGGGACTGCGAGCAGTACTTC. Its protein is CASSQEAKGDCEQYF. The variable domain in full, completed from reference TRBV14 and TRBJ2-7, reads EAGVTQFPSHSVIEKGQTVTLRCDPISGHDNLYWYRRVMGKEIKFLLHFVKESKQDESGMPNNRFLAERTGGTYSTLKVQPAELEDSGVYFCASSQEAKGDCEQYFGPGTRLTVT.

V and J are TRBV30 and TRBJ1-1, with D tentatively TRBD1 (6 bases). The CDR3 spans 14 residues. V was clipped by 2 bases and J by 1 base, with 11 bases between them. CDR1 and CDR2 from the germline V gene are GTSNPN and SVGIG (reference sequence). CDR3 sequence reads: CAWSLWGRNTEAFF. The DNA of the CDR3 is TGTGCCTGGAGTTTGTGGGGGCGGAACACTGAAGCTTTCTTT.

Points on this clone: The sample has other DNA sequences that encode this CDR3 too. This rearrangement joins TRBV27 to TRBJ2-7; D gene unclear. Germline CDR1 and CDR2: MNHEY and SMNVEV (reference sequence). The CDR3 length is 12 residues. Trimming cost V 2 bases and J 6 bases, with 8 bases left between them. The CDR3 coding sequence is TGTGCCAGCAGTTTAGGTGGCGGCGAGCAGTACTTC. Translation: CASSLGGGEQYF.

The rearrangement uses TRBV27 and TRBJ2-7, with D uncertain. The germline V gene encodes CDR1 MNHEY and CDR2 SMNVEV (reference sequence). V gave up 8 bases and J gave up 3 bases, with 20 bases separating them. This CDR3 has 15 amino acids. Here the CDR3 reads CASGRLGYAFYEQYF. The CDR3 DNA sequence: TGTGCCAGCGGGCGGCTCGGTTACGCCTTCTACGAGCAGTACTTC.

The V gene is TRBV28, the J gene TRBJ1-2; TRBD1 aligns across 9 bases. Germline-derived CDR1 and CDR2 are MDHEN and SYDVKM. Trimming removed 4 bases from V and 2 bases from J; junction bases left unmatched: 5. This CDR3 is built from 15 residues. The CDR3 region is CASSYNRGLNYGYTF. In nucleotides, the CDR3 is TGTGCCAGCAGTTACAACAGGGGGCTCAACTATGGCTACACCTTC.

The chain couples TRBV9 to TRBJ1-2, with 8 bases fitting TRBD1. The V and J ends lost 5 bases and 3 bases, in that order; junction bases with no gene match: 12. The CDR3 spans 16 residues. CDR1 is SGDLS and CDR2 is YYNGEE in the germline V gene. The CDR3 reads CASSDQGARGDYGYTF. CDR3 bases: TGTGCCAGCAGTGATCAGGGGGCACGGGGCGACTATGGCTACACCTTC.

A note on this clone: Different DNA sequences within this sample yield the same CDR3. The chain carries TRBV29-1 and TRBJ2-3, with D maybe TRBD1 (6 bases). Looked up from germline, CDR1 is SQVTM and CDR2 is ANQGSEA. V was shortened by 5 bases and J by 0 bases, with 9 bases between the two germline ends. This CDR3 is 13 amino acids long. CDR3 nucleotide sequence: TGCAGCGTTTCAGGGGTTAGCACAGATACGCAGTATTTT. Protein sequence: CSVSGVSTDTQYF.

V and J are TRBV10-3 and TRBJ2-7, with 10 bases aligning to TRBD2. This CDR3 has 15 amino acids. The trim removed 2 bases at V and 7 bases at J, leaving 8 bases unmatched. Germline V gene sequence: CDR1 ENHRY, CDR2 SYGVKD. DNA for the CDR3: TGTGCCATCAGTGAGGAGGCTAGCGGGAGTAGTGAGCAGTACTTC. Protein: CAISEEASGSSEQYF.